Here is one T cell receptor beta chain with its context. PCR used 60 Vbeta primers and 13 Jbeta primers. The table came from immunoSEQ multiplex PCR; TCRdb's copy has only in-frame clones and leaves some out. The data show 100,000 to 150,000 clones, 70% to 75% seen once. The sample belongs to a study of cytomegalovirus exposure and HLA in healthy donors. The V gene lost 5 bases and the J gene lost 1 base, with 3 bases spanning the gap. This CDR3 has 12 residues. The germline V gene has CDR1 SGHTA and CDR2 FQGNSA. The sequenced material came from PBMCs. The sequence was obtained from a woman aged 35 to 49 in good health and CMV-seropositive. The chain employs TRBV7-2 and TRBJ1-5; D is ambiguous. The CDR3 nucleotides are TGTGCCAGCAGCCTCAGCAATCAGCCCCAGCATTTT. The encoded protein is CASSLSNQPQHF.